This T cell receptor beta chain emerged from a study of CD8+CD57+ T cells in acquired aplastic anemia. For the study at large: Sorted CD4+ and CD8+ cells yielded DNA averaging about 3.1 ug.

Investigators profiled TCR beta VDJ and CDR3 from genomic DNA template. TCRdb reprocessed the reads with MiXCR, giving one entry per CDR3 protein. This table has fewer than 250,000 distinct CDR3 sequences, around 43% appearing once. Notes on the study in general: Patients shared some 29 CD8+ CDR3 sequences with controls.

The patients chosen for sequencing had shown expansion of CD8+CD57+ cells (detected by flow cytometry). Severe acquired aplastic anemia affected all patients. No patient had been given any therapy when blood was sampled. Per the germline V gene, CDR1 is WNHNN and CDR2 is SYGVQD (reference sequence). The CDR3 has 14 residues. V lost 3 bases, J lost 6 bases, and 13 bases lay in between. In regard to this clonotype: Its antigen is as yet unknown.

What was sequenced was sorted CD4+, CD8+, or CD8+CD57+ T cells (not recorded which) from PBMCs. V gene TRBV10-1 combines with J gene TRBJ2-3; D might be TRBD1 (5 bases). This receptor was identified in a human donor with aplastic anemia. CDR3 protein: CASSDEGAGDTQYF. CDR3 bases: TGCGCCAGCAGTGATGAAGGGGCCGGGGATACGCAGTATTTT.